This is a list of T cell receptor beta chains from one sample in a study of blood T cell repertoires in COVID-19. Here immunoSEQ multiplex PCR was the method, and the copy in TCRdb shows in-frame clones only, minus some. The sample has around 88,000 clones; over 60% are singletons. Specimen: peripheral blood. These receptors were obtained from a man aged 50-59 years who had recovered from COVID-19. Both conserved end residues are part of each CDR3. Fields, in order: J gene, clone size, V gene, D gene, CDR3 DNA, CDR3 protein. The D gene is left open where the match is weak. Size is stated for part of the rows, as once, few or many counts, or as a class when the clone is expanded.

TRBJ2-5 | . | TRBV2 | . | TGTGCCAGCAAACGGGACACGGCAGGGGCCCAGTACTTC | CASKRDTAGAQYF
TRBJ2-1 | . | TRBV28 | TRBD1 | TGTGCCAGCAGTCCCCGGGGACAGGGCTCCTACAATGAGCAGTTCTTC | CASSPRGQGSYNEQFF
TRBJ1-1 | . | TRBV5-1 | . | TGCGCCACCTCAAGGGGAGGCACTGAAGCTTTCTTT | CATSRGGTEAFF
TRBJ2-7 | . | TRBV5-5 | . | TGTGCCAGCAGCTTGGCAGGGACACAGATCTACGAGCAGTACTTC | CASSLAGTQIYEQYF
TRBJ2-2 | . | TRBV7-3 | TRBD1 | TGTGCCAGCAGTAAAACGGGACAGGGTGCCACCGGGGAGCTGTTTTTT | CASSKTGQGATGELFF
TRBJ1-1 | . | TRBV2 | . | TGTGCCAGCAAGGGGGATTCGAACACTGAAGCTTTCTTT | CASKGDSNTEAFF
TRBJ2-7 | . | TRBV6-6 | TRBD2 | TGTGCCAGCAGTTACTCTCGCGGGAGTTCCTACGAGCAGTACTTC | CASSYSRGSSYEQYF
TRBJ2-1 | . | TRBV7-2 | TRBD2 | TGTGCCAGCAGCTTAGTCTCGGGACTAGCGGGGGCAGGGGGGCAGTTCTTC | CASSLVSGLAGAGGQFF
TRBJ1-2 | . | TRBV7-8 | . | TGTGCCAGCACCTCGGGACTCTATGGCTACACCTTC | CASTSGLYGYTF
TRBJ1-1 | few | TRBV18 | TRBD1 | TGTGCCAGCTCACTAAACAGGGGACCGAACACTGAAGCTTTCTTT | CASSLNRGPNTEAFF
TRBJ2-7 | . | TRBV3-1/TRBV3-2 | . | TGTGCCAGCAGCTTTAGCGCCAGCTCCTACGAGCAGTACTTC | CASSFSASSYEQYF
TRBJ2-1 | . | TRBV27 | TRBD2 | TGTGCCAGCAGCGGGACTAGCGGTTACAATGAGCAGTTCTTC | CASSGTSGYNEQFF
TRBJ2-5 | . | TRBV7-2 | . | TGTGCCAGCAGCTTATTCTGGCTGGAGGGGGAGACCCAGTACTTC | CASSLFWLEGETQYF
TRBJ1-6 | . | TRBV2 | TRBD1 | TGTGCCAGCAGTGCTTCAAGGGGGCAGAATAATTCACCCCTCCACTTT | CASSASRGQNNSPLHF
TRBJ1-4 | . | TRBV9 | TRBD1 | TGTGCCAGCAGCGCGGGACCTTGGACAGGGGTTGAAAAACTGTTTTTT | CASSAGPWTGVEKLFF
TRBJ2-7 | . | TRBV18 | . | TGTGCCAGCTCACCAACAGGTAGCGGAACCTACGAGCAGTACTTC | CASSPTGSGTYEQYF
TRBJ2-3 | . | TRBV5-1 | . | TGCGCCAGCAGCCCGGGTCGCGCGAGCACAGATACGCAGTATTTT | CASSPGRASTDTQYF
TRBJ1-6 | . | TRBV19 | TRBD1 | TGTGCCAGTAGTAGACAGGGGAGTTCACCCCTCCACTTT | CASSRQGSSPLHF
TRBJ1-1 | . | TRBV11-2 | . | TGTGCCAGTACGGTCTTGTCGGGTGAAGCTTTCTTT | CASTVLSGEAFF
TRBJ2-5 | . | TRBV5-5 | . | TGTGCCAGCAGCTTGGCCGTTAGTTCAGAGACCCAGTACTTC | CASSLAVSSETQYF
TRBJ1-6 | . | TRBV5-1 | . | TGCGCCAGCAGCTTGCGGCAGGGGTTAGATTCACCCCTCCACTTT | CASSLRQGLDSPLHF
TRBJ2-7 | . | TRBV2 | . | TGTGCCAGCAGTGAAGAGCTAGTACGGGTTCTGAACGAGCAGTACTTC | CASSEELVRVLNEQYF